Listed below are T cell receptor beta chains from one sample, sequenced in a study of blood T cell repertoires in COVID-19. Profiling relied on immunoSEQ multiplex PCR, and the TCRdb table lists in-frame clones only, not all of them. This table holds around 300,000 clones, about nine tenths found once. The specimen was PBMCs or T cells enriched from blood (not recorded which). The receptor source for this set is a woman aged 40 to 55 who had recovered from COVID-19. Each CDR3 is given with its conserved first and last residue. A D gene is named only where the DNA matches it firmly. A clone size is listed for some rows: how often the clone was seen (once, few, many), or a class if it is expanded.

v_gene: TRBV2
abundance: NA
j_gene: TRBJ1-2
d_gene: TRBD1
CDR3nt: TGTGCCAGCAGTGGGGACAGGGGGCTTTGGGGCTACACCTTC
CDR3aa: CASSGDRGLWGYTF

v_gene: TRBV7-9
abundance: once
j_gene: TRBJ1-1
d_gene: TRBD1
CDR3nt: TGTGCCAGCAGCCGCGGGGACAGGGCGAACACTGAAGCTTTCTTT
CDR3aa: CASSRGDRANTEAFF

v_gene: TRBV10-1
abundance: NA
j_gene: TRBJ2-6
d_gene: TRBD1
CDR3nt: TGCGCCAGCAGGAATACAGGGGAAGGGGCCAACGTCCTGACTTTC
CDR3aa: CASRNTGEGANVLTF

v_gene: TRBV19
abundance: NA
j_gene: TRBJ2-1
d_gene: TRBD2
CDR3nt: TGTGCCAGTAGTCCCCCTTTAGCGGGAGGGCCCAGCAATGAGCAGTTCTTC
CDR3aa: CASSPPLAGGPSNEQFF

v_gene: TRBV3-1/TRBV3-2
abundance: NA
j_gene: TRBJ2-7
d_gene: NA
CDR3nt: TGTGCCAGCAGCCAAGGCGACGGGGTTAGCGAGCAGTACTTC
CDR3aa: CASSQGDGVSEQYF

v_gene: TRBV5-1
abundance: NA
j_gene: TRBJ2-1
d_gene: NA
CDR3nt: TGCGCCAGCAGCTTGCAGCCGGCGGGCGACAATGAGCAGTTCTTC
CDR3aa: CASSLQPAGDNEQFF

v_gene: TRBV19
abundance: NA
j_gene: TRBJ1-2
d_gene: NA
CDR3nt: TGTGCCAGTAGTAAAACTACCATAACAGGGCTTGGTGGCTACACCTTC
CDR3aa: CASSKTTITGLGGYTF

v_gene: TRBV3-1/TRBV3-2
abundance: NA
j_gene: TRBJ1-2
d_gene: NA
CDR3nt: TGTGCCAGCAGCCGGGCCAACTCATATGGCTACACCTTC
CDR3aa: CASSRANSYGYTF

v_gene: TRBV11-2
abundance: once
j_gene: TRBJ2-7
d_gene: TRBD1
CDR3nt: TGTGCCAGCAGCTCTGACAGGGGGCTGGCCTACGAGCAGTACTTC
CDR3aa: CASSSDRGLAYEQYF

v_gene: TRBV18
abundance: NA
j_gene: TRBJ2-2
d_gene: TRBD1
CDR3nt: TGTGCCAGCTCACACAACAGGGGGTCGAACACCGGGGAGCTGTTTTTT
CDR3aa: CASSHNRGSNTGELFF

v_gene: TRBV25-1
abundance: NA
j_gene: TRBJ2-2
d_gene: NA
CDR3nt: TGTGCCAGCAGTGGTTTGGGGGCCACCGGGGAGCTGTTTTTT
CDR3aa: CASSGLGATGELFF

v_gene: TRBV11-3
abundance: NA
j_gene: TRBJ1-4
d_gene: NA
CDR3nt: TGTGCCAGCAGCTTAGGACCCCAGAAGGGCGGGAATGAAAAACTGTTTTTT
CDR3aa: CASSLGPQKGGNEKLFF

v_gene: TRBV19
abundance: once
j_gene: TRBJ1-2
d_gene: NA
CDR3nt: TGTGCCAGTAGTATTCCCCCGGGAGGACGCGACTATGGCTACACCTTC
CDR3aa: CASSIPPGGRDYGYTF